These 22 T cell receptor beta chains were sequenced from one sample in a study of T-cell memory formation after mild COVID-19. One entry per CDR3 protein, called by TCRdb with MiXCR from the 5' RACE reads. Among 200,000 to 250,000 distinct CDR3 sequences listed, less than 20% were seen once. The sample comprised PBMCs or a T cell subset sorted from them (not recorded which). These receptors came from an adult woman who had mild COVID-19 (a few samples of this study predate the infection). Cell type and time point are not known.

This clonotype was counted only a few times. The V and J genes are TRBV4-3 and TRBJ2-3; D remains unclear. Germline V lookup: CDR1 LGHNA, CDR2 YSLEER. Trimming shortened V by 0 bases and J by 6 bases, and 7 bases separated the two germline ends. The CDR3 runs to 13 residues. For the CDR3, the DNA is TGCGCCAGCAGCCAAGATCTGTGGGATACGCAGTATTTT. This sequence encodes CASSQDLWDTQYF.

This clonotype was seen more than once but under ten times. The V and J genes are TRBV4-2 and TRBJ2-7; TRBD1 might be the D (5 bases). CDR1 is LGHNA, CDR2 YNFKEQ, per germline. There are 16 residues in the CDR3. The V gene lost 0 bases and the J gene lost 3 bases, with 15 bases spanning the gap. CDR3 residues: CASSQDPQMTVYEQYF. As DNA, the CDR3 is TGTGCCAGCAGCCAAGATCCCCAAATGACAGTCTACGAGCAGTACTTC.

This clonotype has ten or more counts. The chain joins TRBV18 to TRBJ2-1; TRBD2 matches 8 bases. V trimming: 6 bases; J trimming: 4 bases; junction bases outside the gene matches: 5. Germline V gene data show CDR1 as KGHSH and CDR2 as LQKENI. The CDR3 runs to 14 residues. The CDR3 DNA reads TGTGCCAGCTCGGCGTCGGGGGGGTACAATGAGCAGTTCTTC. Its translation is CASSASGGYNEQFF.

At least ten counts were recorded for this clonotype. J is TRBJ2-2 and V is TRBV25-1; possibly TRBD2 for D (6 bases). Trimming removed 3 bases from V and 5 bases from J, with 16 bases in between. CDR3 length equals 16 residues. Germline V gene lookup returns CDR1 MGHDK and CDR2 SYGVNS. The CDR3 loop is CASSEIAEGRTGELFF. The CDR3 bases are TGTGCCAGCAGTGAGATCGCGGAGGGGAGAACCGGGGAGCTGTTTTTT.

The chain combines TRBV12-3 or TRBV12-4 with TRBJ1-5; possibly TRBD1 for D (6 bases). The V gene lost 4 bases and the J gene lost 2 bases, with 24 bases spanning the gap. This CDR3 comprises 19 residues. The CDR3 protein is CASSSPRTTGLIGNQPQHF. The CDR3 DNA is TGTGCCAGCAGTTCGCCACGAACTACAGGGTTAATCGGCAATCAGCCCCAGCATTTT.

DNA for the CDR3: TGTGCCAGCTCAAGGGGGACGGGGAACACTGAAGCTTTCTTT. This encodes CASSRGTGNTEAFF. The gene calls are TRBV18 and TRBJ1-1; D is perhaps TRBD1 (6 bases). There are 14 residues in the CDR3. The germline V gene has CDR1 KGHSH and CDR2 LQKENI. V shed 5 bases and J shed 1 base, with 11 bases lying between them.

The chain recombines TRBV29-1 with TRBJ2-3, with D maybe TRBD1 (6 bases). Germline assignment: CDR1 SQVTM and CDR2 ANQGSEA. The CDR3 loop spans 13 amino acids. V gave up 3 bases and J gave up 7 bases, with 14 bases separating them. The CDR3 nucleotides are TGCAGCGTTGAGTCTTTGGGGGCAAATACGCAGTATTTT. Protein: CSVESLGANTQYF.

This clonotype was counted only a few times. The J gene is TRBJ2-7, the V gene TRBV5-5; 7 bases map to TRBD1. Germline V lookup: CDR1 SGHKS, CDR2 YYEKEE (reference sequence). The CDR3 covers 16 residues. V was pared by 5 bases and J by 0 bases, with 11 bases of the junction left unmatched. DNA of the CDR3: TGTGCCAGCAGTCCAACAGGGGCCCGATCCTCCTACGAGCAGTACTTC. This codes for CASSPTGARSSYEQYF.

This chain connects TRBV4-1 to TRBJ2-2, with TRBD1 matching 8 bases. CDR1 is MGHRA, CDR2 YSYEKL, per germline. Germline trimming cut 5 bases from V and 6 bases from J; bases unmatched to any gene: 14. The CDR3 totals 17 residues. The CDR3 here is CASSIEGVGQGSGELFF. CDR3 coding DNA: TGCGCCAGCAGCATAGAAGGTGTTGGACAGGGCTCCGGGGAGCTGTTTTTT.

The rearrangement joins TRBV11-1 to TRBJ2-1, with 7 bases fitting TRBD2. The CDR3 consists of 13 residues. Per germline, CDR1 SGHAT and CDR2 FQDESV (reference sequence). V trimming: 4 bases; J trimming: 9 bases; junction bases outside the gene matches: 6. CDR3 loop: CASSSGLVGEQFF. DNA for the CDR3: TGTGCCAGCAGCTCAGGACTAGTGGGTGAGCAGTTCTTC.

This clonotype appeared a few times. V usage is TRBV5-1 and J usage is TRBJ2-7; 12 bases agree with TRBD2. Germline V gene lookup returns CDR1 SGHRS and CDR2 YFSETQ. The CDR3 sequence is 17 residues long. V shed 1 base and J 1 base; nucleotides not matched to a gene: 6. The CDR3: CASSLTSGGHISYEQYF. CDR3 DNA: TGCGCCAGCAGCTTGACTAGCGGGGGGCACATTTCCTACGAGCAGTACTTC. Full variable domain (missing parts from reference TRBV5-1 and TRBJ2-7): KAGVTQTPRYLIKTRGQQVTLSCSPISGHRSVSWYQQTPGQGLQFLFEYFSETQRNKGNFPGRFSGRQFSNSRSEMNVSTLELGDSALYLCASSLTSGGHISYEQYFGPGTRLTVT.

This chain connects TRBV6-1 to TRBJ2-7; tentatively, D is TRBD1 (6 bases). CDR3 length equals 17 residues. Germline V gene lookup returns CDR1 MNHNS and CDR2 SASEGT. Trimming left V 7 bases short and J 3 bases short, with 25 bases between. The CDR3 DNA reads as TGTGCCAGCACCCTACATGGACAGAGCTTGGCAGGCTACGAGCAGTACTTC. It translates to CASTLHGQSLAGYEQYF.

This clonotype was found a few times. The CDR3 coding sequence is TGTGCCAGCAGTATTCGACAGGCCCGGCCTACCTACGAGCAGTACTTC. It is translated as CASSIRQARPTYEQYF. The chain recombines TRBV6-5 with TRBJ2-7; weak D call: TRBD1 (6 bases). Trimming pared 5 bases from V and 2 bases from J, leaving 19 bases between. The CDR3 totals 16 residues. Germline CDR1 and CDR2: MNHEY and SVGAGI.

V and J are TRBV4-3 and TRBJ1-1, with 9 bases that match TRBD1. J gave up 5 bases and V 2 bases, and 6 bases lay outside the gene matches. The germline gives CDR1 LGHNA, CDR2 YSLEER. This CDR3 has 15 residues. The CDR3, as DNA: TGCGCCAGCAGCCAAATTCACAGGGGGCGTACTGAAGCTTTCTTT. The encoded protein is CASSQIHRGRTEAFF.

In its sample, this clonotype was seen many times. The J gene is TRBJ2-3, the V gene TRBV12-3 or TRBV12-4; TRBD1 is a possible D gene (7 bases). The CDR3 is made up of 14 amino acids. The ends were cut back, 8 bases at V and 4 bases at J, with 16 bases in the middle. The CDR3 is CASSLAGGPDTQYF. The CDR3 nucleotides are TGTGCCAGCTCACTGGCAGGGGGGCCAGATACGCAGTATTTT.

The chain recombines TRBV3-1 with TRBJ2-7; D is unclear. The CDR3 runs to 14 residues. Germline V gene data show CDR1 as LGHDT and CDR2 as YNNKEL (reference sequence). V was pared by 2 bases and J by 2 bases, with 10 bases between. CDR3 amino acids: CASSQSDGPYEQYF. The CDR3 DNA reads TGTGCCAGCAGCCAATCTGACGGCCCCTACGAGCAGTACTTC.

V is TRBV5-1 and J is TRBJ2-3, with 7 bases lining up with TRBD1. Losses at the gene ends were 0 bases for V and 3 bases for J; bases not matched to a gene: 7. The CDR3 length is 16 residues. Germline V gives CDR1 SGHRS, CDR2 YFSETQ. CDR3 in amino acids: CASSLALTGVTDTQYF. For the CDR3, the DNA is TGCGCCAGCAGCTTGGCCTTAACAGGGGTTACAGATACGCAGTATTTT.

This clonotype has a handful of counts. The chain has TRBV24-1 and TRBJ2-1; D may be TRBD2 (6 bases). Germline CDR1 reads KGHDR; CDR2 reads SFDVKD. This CDR3 is 16 amino acids long. V shed 4 bases and J shed 7 bases, with 19 bases lying between them. The CDR3 DNA reads as TGTGCCACCAGTGAGAAGGGACTTGCGGCAGGGAATGAGCAGTTCTTC. Protein sequence: CATSEKGLAAGNEQFF.

The chain recombines TRBV5-1 with TRBJ2-2; 9 bases map to TRBD1. The CDR3 covers 15 residues. V lost 4 bases, J lost 5 bases, and 6 bases stayed unmatched. Germline V gives CDR1 SGHRS, CDR2 YFSETQ. In nucleotides, the CDR3 is TGCGCCAGCAGCACAGGACAGGGGCGGACCGGGGAGCTGTTTTTT. Amino acids: CASSTGQGRTGELFF.

The chain uses TRBV5-5 and TRBJ1-1; D not resolved. V was shortened by 2 bases and J by 2 bases, with 25 bases between the two germline ends. The germline gives CDR1 SGHKS, CDR2 YYEKEE (reference sequence). The length of the CDR3 is 19 residues. CDR3 coding DNA: TGTGCCAGCAGCTTTCGCTCTTCTGTTATCGGCAGCTTAAACACTGAAGCTTTCTTT. This gives the protein CASSFRSSVIGSLNTEAFF.

The chain carries TRBV24-1 and TRBJ2-1; 7 bases match TRBD1. With V trimmed by 7 bases and J by 13 bases, 12 bases remained unmatched. This CDR3 region has 13 residues. Looked up from germline, CDR1 is KGHDR and CDR2 is SFDVKD. CDR3 DNA: TGTGCCACCAGCATCTCAACAGGGGAACGACAGTTCTTC. This sequence encodes CATSISTGERQFF.

The V gene is TRBV12-3 or TRBV12-4, the J gene TRBJ2-7; perhaps TRBD2 as D (6 bases). CDR3 length equals 16 residues. Trimming removed 5 bases at V and 3 bases at J, with 20 bases between. In DNA form, the CDR3 reads TGTGCCAGCAGTCCCTACGGGGGAAGGTTCGACTACGAGCAGTACTTC. As protein: CASSPYGGRFDYEQYF.